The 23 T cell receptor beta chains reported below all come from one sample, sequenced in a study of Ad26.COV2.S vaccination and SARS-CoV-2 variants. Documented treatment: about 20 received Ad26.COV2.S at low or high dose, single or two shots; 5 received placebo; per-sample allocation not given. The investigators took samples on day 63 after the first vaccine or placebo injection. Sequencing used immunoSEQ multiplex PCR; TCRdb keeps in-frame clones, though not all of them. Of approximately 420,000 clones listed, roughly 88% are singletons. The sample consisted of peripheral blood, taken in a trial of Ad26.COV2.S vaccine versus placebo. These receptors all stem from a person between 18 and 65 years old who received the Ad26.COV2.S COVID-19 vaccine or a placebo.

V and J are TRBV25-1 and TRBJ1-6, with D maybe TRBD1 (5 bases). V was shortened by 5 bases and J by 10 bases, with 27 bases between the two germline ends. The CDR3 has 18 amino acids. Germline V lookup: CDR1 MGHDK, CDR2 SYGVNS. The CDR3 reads CASSPGPRDWGVRSPLHF. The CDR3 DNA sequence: TGTGCCAGCAGTCCCGGGCCCCGCGACTGGGGCGTAAGATCACCCCTCCACTTT.

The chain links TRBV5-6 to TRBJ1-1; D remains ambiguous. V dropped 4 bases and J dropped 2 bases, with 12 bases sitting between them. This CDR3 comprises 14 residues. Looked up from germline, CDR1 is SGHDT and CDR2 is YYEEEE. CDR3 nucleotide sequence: TGTGCCAGCAGCCCGACACCGGGAAACACTGAAGCTTTCTTT. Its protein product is CASSPTPGNTEAFF.

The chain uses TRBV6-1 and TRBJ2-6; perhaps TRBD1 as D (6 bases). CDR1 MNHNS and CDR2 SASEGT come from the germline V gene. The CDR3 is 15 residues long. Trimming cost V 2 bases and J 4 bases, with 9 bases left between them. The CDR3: CASSERTDGANVLTF. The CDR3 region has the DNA TGTGCCAGCAGTGAAAGGACAGACGGGGCCAACGTCCTGACTTTC.

The CDR3 coding sequence is TGTGCCAGCAGTTACCCTGGGGGGCAGGAGACCCAGTACTTC. Its protein product is CASSYPGGQETQYF. This sequence joins TRBV6-6 and TRBJ2-5; D assignment may be TRBD1 or TRBD2 (6 bases each). The V end lost 2 bases, the J end lost 5 bases, and 12 bases lay between the germline ends. Germline CDR1 MNHNY, CDR2 SVGAGI (reference sequence). CDR3 size: 14 residues.

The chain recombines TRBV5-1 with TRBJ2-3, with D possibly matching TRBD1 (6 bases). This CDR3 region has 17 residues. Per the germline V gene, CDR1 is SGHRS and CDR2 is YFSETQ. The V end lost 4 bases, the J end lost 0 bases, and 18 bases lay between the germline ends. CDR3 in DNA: TGCGCCAGCAGCCACCGCGGACAGTTCACTAGCACAGATACGCAGTATTTT. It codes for CASSHRGQFTSTDTQYF.

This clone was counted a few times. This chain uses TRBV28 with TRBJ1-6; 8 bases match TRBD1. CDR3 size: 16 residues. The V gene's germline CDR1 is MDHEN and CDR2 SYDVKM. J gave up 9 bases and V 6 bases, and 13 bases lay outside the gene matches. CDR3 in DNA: TGTGCCAGCAGCTCCCACGGACAGGGTAGACCTTCACCCCTCCACTTT. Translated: CASSSHGQGRPSPLHF.

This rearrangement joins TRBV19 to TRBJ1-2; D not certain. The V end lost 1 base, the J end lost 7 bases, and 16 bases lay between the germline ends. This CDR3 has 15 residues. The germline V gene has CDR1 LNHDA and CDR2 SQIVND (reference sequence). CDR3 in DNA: TGTGCCAGTAGTATAGGGAGTACTATCTCTCGTGGCTACACCTTC. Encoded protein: CASSIGSTISRGYTF.

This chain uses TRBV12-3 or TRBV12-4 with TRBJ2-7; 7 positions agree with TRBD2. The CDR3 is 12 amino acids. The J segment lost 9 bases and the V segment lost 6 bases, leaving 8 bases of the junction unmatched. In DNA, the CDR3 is TGTGCCAGCAGGAGCGGGGCCGGGGTGCAGTACTTC. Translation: CASRSGAGVQYF.

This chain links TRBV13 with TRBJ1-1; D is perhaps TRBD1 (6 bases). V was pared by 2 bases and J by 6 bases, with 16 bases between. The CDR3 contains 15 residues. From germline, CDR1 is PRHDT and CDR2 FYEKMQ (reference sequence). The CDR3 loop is CASSLTPGQKAEAFF. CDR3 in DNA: TGTGCCAGCAGCTTAACACCAGGACAGAAGGCTGAAGCTTTCTTT.

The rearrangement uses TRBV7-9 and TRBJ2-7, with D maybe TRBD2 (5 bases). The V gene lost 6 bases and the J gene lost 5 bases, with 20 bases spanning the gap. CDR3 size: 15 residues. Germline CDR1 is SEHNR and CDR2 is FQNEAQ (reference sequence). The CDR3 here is CASSLSTGPGNEQYF. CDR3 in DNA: TGTGCCAGCAGTCTCTCTACTGGGCCGGGGAACGAGCAGTACTTC.

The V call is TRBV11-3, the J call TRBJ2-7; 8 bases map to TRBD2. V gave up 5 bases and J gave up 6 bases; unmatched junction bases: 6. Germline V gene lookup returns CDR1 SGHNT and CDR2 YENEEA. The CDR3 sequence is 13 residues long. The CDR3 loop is CASSLGRVGEQYF. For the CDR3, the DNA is TGTGCCAGCAGCCTCGGGAGGGTAGGCGAGCAGTACTTC.

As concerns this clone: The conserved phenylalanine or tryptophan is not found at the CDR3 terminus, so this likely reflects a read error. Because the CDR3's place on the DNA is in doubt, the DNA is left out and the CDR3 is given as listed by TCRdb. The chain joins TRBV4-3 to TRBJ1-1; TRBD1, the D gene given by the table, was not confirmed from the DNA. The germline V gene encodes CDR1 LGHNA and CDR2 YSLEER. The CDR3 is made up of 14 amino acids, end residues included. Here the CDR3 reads CASSHNSQGPPSFA.

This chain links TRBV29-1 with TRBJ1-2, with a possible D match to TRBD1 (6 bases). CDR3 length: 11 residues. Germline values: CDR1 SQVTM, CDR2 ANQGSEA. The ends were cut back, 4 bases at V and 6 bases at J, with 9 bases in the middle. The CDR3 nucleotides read TGCAGCGTTGCGGCAGGGGATGGCTACACCTTC. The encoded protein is CSVAAGDGYTF.

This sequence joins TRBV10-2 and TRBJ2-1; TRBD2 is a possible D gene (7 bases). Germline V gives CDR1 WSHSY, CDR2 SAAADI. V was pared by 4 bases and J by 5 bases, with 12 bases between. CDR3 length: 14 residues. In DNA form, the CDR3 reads TGCGCCAGCAGTGGGCTCGGGGGGCACAATGAGCAGTTCTTC. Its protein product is CASSGLGGHNEQFF.

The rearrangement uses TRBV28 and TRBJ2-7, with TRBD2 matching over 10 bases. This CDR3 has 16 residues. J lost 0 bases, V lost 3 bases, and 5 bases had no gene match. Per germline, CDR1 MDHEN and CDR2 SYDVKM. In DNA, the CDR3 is TGTGCCAGCAGTTTTACTAGCGGGGAGCCCTCCTACGAGCAGTACTTC. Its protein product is CASSFTSGEPSYEQYF.

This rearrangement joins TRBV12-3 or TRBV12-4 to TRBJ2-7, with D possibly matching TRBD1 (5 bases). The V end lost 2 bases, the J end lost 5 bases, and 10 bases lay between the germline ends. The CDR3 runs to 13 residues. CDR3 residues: CASSLRRAHEQYF. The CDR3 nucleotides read TGTGCCAGCAGTTTACGCAGGGCCCACGAGCAGTACTTC.

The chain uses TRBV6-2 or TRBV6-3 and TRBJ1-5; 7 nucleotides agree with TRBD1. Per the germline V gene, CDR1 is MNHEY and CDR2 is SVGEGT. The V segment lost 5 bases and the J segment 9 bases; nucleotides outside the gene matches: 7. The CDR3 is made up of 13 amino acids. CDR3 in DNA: TGTGCCAGCAGTCCCAGGGGGGTGGCGCCCCAGCATTTT. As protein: CASSPRGVAPQHF.

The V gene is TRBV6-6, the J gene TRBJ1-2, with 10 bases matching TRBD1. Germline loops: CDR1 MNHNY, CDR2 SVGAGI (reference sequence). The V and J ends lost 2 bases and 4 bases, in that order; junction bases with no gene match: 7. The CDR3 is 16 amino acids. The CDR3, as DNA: TGTGCCAGCAGTTACAAAAGGGACAGGGGTAGCTATGGCTACACCTTC. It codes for CASSYKRDRGSYGYTF.

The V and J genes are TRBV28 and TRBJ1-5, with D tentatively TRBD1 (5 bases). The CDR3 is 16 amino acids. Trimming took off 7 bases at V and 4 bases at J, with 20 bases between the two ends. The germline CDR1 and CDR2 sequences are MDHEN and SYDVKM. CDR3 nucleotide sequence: TGTGCCAGCATCAGACAGCGGGGGAGACAGAATCAGCCCCAGCATTTT. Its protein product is CASIRQRGRQNQPQHF.

The CDR3 DNA sequence: TGTGCCAGCAGCTCCGGACAGTTCACAGATACGCAGTATTTT. The encoded protein is CASSSGQFTDTQYF. V and J are TRBV7-2 and TRBJ2-3; possibly TRBD1 for D (6 bases). This CDR3 has 14 amino acids. The germline V and J ends were trimmed by 4 bases and 2 bases, with 10 bases remaining between them. Looked up from germline, CDR1 is SGHTA and CDR2 is FQGNSA.

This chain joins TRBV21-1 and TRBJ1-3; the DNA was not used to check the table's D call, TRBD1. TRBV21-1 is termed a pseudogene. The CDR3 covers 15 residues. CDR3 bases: TGTGCCAGCACCCCCGACAGGGGATCTGGAAACACCATATATTTT. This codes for CASTPDRGSGNTIYF.

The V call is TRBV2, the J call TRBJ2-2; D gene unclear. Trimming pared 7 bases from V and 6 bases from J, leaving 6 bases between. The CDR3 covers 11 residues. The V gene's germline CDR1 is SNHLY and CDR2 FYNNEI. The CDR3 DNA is TGTGCCAGCAAAGGGTCCGGGGAGCTGTTTTTT. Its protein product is CASKGSGELFF. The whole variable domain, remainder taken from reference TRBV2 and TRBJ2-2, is EPEVTQTPSHQVTQMGQEVILRCVPISNHLYFYWYRQILGQKVEFLVSFYNNEISEKSEIFDDQFSVERPDGSNFTLKIRSTKLEDSAMYFCASKGSGELFFGEGSRLTVL.

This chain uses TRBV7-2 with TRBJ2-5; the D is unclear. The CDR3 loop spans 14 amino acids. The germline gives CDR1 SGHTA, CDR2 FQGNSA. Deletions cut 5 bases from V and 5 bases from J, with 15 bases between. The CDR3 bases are TGTGCCAGCAGCCCACCTCAGGATAGGGAGACCCAGTACTTC. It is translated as CASSPPQDRETQYF.